The 27 T cell receptor beta chains in this list originate from one sample, sequenced in a study of molecular identifiers for immune sequencing clone quantification. In TCRdb, the PCR reads were re-called with MiXCR into one record per CDR3 protein. This table has about 36,000 distinct CDR3 sequences, around a sixth appearing once. Sequenced input: naive CD8+ T cells from blood, with Jurkat cell RNA spiked in. Specified subset: FACS-sorted CD8+CD4-CCR7+CD45RA+ naive T cells. The receptors derive from a human donor in good health. Some libraries in this study had Jurkat cell RNA spiked in.

Many counts were recorded for this clonotype. The CDR3 DNA sequence: TGTGCCAGCAGTACAACTAGCGACCACTCCTACGAGCAGTACTTC. Translating it yields CASSTTSDHSYEQYF. The chain combines TRBV27 with TRBJ2-7; 7 bases match TRBD2. The CDR3 is 15 amino acids. CDR1 and CDR2 (germline): MNHEY, SMNVEV (reference sequence). V gave up 5 bases and J gave up 0 bases; unmatched junction bases: 7.

This clonotype was found many times. The chain combines TRBV5-1 with TRBJ1-4; no reliable D call. Trimming stripped 5 bases from V and 6 bases from J, with 11 bases between. This CDR3 has 13 residues. Germline V gives CDR1 SGHRS, CDR2 YFSETQ. The CDR3 reads CASRRPGDEKLFF. The DNA of the CDR3 is TGCGCCAGCAGAAGACCGGGCGATGAAAAACTGTTTTTT.

The sample holds a few counts of this clonotype. This sequence joins TRBV27 and TRBJ1-6; D is unresolved. Per germline, CDR1 MNHEY and CDR2 SMNVEV (reference sequence). There are 16 residues in the CDR3. V shed 0 bases and J shed 3 bases, with 9 bases lying between them. CDR3 nucleotides: TGTGCCAGCAGTTTATCAAGGCGGAACTATAATTCACCCCTCCACTTT. Translation gives CASSLSRRNYNSPLHF.

This clonotype was recorded at least ten times. The chain links TRBV13 to TRBJ2-2; unclear D gene. Germline V CDR1 and CDR2: PRHDT, FYEKMQ (reference sequence). The CDR3 loop spans 13 amino acids. Deletions cut 5 bases from V and 6 bases from J, with 10 bases between. Written as DNA, the CDR3 is TGTGCCAGCAGCAGGCGAGGCCCCGGGGAGCTGTTTTTT. Translating gives CASSRRGPGELFF.

This clonotype has ten or more counts. The rearrangement uses TRBV3-1 and TRBJ2-7; TRBD2 agrees at 9 bases. The V segment lost 4 bases and the J segment 3 bases; nucleotides outside the gene matches: 10. There are 16 residues in the CDR3. The V gene's germline CDR1 is LGHDT and CDR2 YNNKEL (reference sequence). The CDR3 DNA is TGTGCCAGCAGCCCAGGGGGAGGACTAGCGTTCTACGAGCAGTACTTC. This gives the protein CASSPGGGLAFYEQYF.

This clonotype appeared a few times. V and J are TRBV7-2 and TRBJ2-3; weak D call: TRBD2 (5 bases). Trimming took off 6 bases at V and 1 base at J, with 14 bases between the two ends. The germline V gene has CDR1 SGHTA and CDR2 FQGNSA. CDR3 length: 15 residues. The CDR3 here is CASRMGVFGTDTQYF. The DNA for the CDR3 is TGTGCCAGCAGAATGGGAGTATTTGGCACAGATACGCAGTATTTT.

This clonotype showed up many times. The chain recombines TRBV19 with TRBJ1-5, with D uncertain. Germline V gives CDR1 LNHDA, CDR2 SQIVND (reference sequence). The length of the CDR3 is 14 residues. V lost 3 bases and J 4 bases, leaving 10 bases between the germline ends. The DNA for the CDR3 is TGTGCCAGTAGTATCGGGGAGTATAATCAGCCCCAGCATTTT. Its protein product is CASSIGEYNQPQHF.

This clonotype has a count of ten or more. V gene TRBV7-9 combines with J gene TRBJ1-5; D gene uncertain. The V and J ends lost 5 bases and 6 bases respectively, with 17 bases between them. In germline, CDR1 is SEHNR, CDR2 FQNEAQ (reference sequence). The CDR3 is 15 amino acids. The CDR3 DNA is TGTGCCAGCAGCAAGGCCGCGGCGTTTGGTCAGCCCCAGCATTTT. It translates to CASSKAAAFGQPQHF.

This clonotype was seen ten or more times. This rearrangement joins TRBV11-2 to TRBJ1-4; D gene uncertain. V was cut by 0 bases and J by 7 bases, with 6 bases left in between. Germline lookup yields CDR1 SGHAT and CDR2 FQNNGV. The CDR3 length is 13 residues. The CDR3 loop is CASSLETVEKLFF. The CDR3 DNA reads TGTGCCAGCAGCTTAGAGACGGTTGAAAAACTGTTTTTT.

This clonotype was seen at least ten times. CDR3 sequence reads: CASSLLLAGGYNEQFF. In DNA, the CDR3 is TGTGCCAGCAGCTTACTTCTAGCGGGAGGTTACAATGAGCAGTTCTTC. J is TRBJ2-1 and V is TRBV7-2, with 11 bases aligning to TRBD2. The CDR3 contains 16 residues. J gave up 4 bases and V 2 bases, and 4 bases lay outside the gene matches. Germline V gene lookup returns CDR1 SGHTA and CDR2 FQGNSA.

This clonotype was counted ten times or more. V and J are TRBV7-9 and TRBJ1-2; 8 bases agree with TRBD1. Germline loops: CDR1 SEHNR, CDR2 FQNEAQ (reference sequence). V dropped 5 bases and J dropped 8; count of bases not matched to a gene: 10. The CDR3 is 14 residues long. DNA of the CDR3: TGTGCCAGCAGCCTACTAGGACAGGGTCGGGGCTACACCTTC. It encodes CASSLLGQGRGYTF.

This clonotype was seen a handful of times. The chain has TRBV7-9 and TRBJ1-2; TRBD1 aligns across 8 bases. Germline V CDR1 and CDR2: SEHNR, FQNEAQ (reference sequence). CDR3 length: 13 residues. Trimming took 4 bases from V and 3 from J; bases not matched to a gene: 1. The DNA of the CDR3 is TGTGCCAGCAGCTCGACAGGGGACTATGGCTACACCTTC. Amino acid sequence: CASSSTGDYGYTF.

This clonotype was found many times. The chain joins TRBV2 to TRBJ2-1; D might be TRBD1 (5 bases). Germline V gene data show CDR1 as SNHLY and CDR2 as FYNNEI. V was trimmed by 8 bases and J by 5 bases, leaving 19 bases between them. CDR3 length: 15 residues. The CDR3 loop is CASCKGQGSHNEQFF. CDR3 sequence (DNA): TGTGCCAGCTGCAAGGGCCAGGGTTCGCACAATGAGCAGTTCTTC.

Ten or more counts support this clonotype. The genes are TRBV29-1 and TRBJ2-1; tentatively, D is TRBD2 (6 bases). Germline V gene sequence: CDR1 SQVTM, CDR2 ANQGSEA. The CDR3 sequence is 14 residues long. Trimming took off 6 bases at V and 3 bases at J, with 15 bases between the two ends. The CDR3 sequence: CSVQPQAGYNEQFF. CDR3 sequence (DNA): TGCAGCGTCCAGCCACAAGCGGGCTACAATGAGCAGTTCTTC.

The rearrangement links TRBV19 to TRBJ2-2, with 7 bases aligning to TRBD2. The V gene's germline CDR1 is LNHDA and CDR2 SQIVND (reference sequence). The V segment lost 5 bases and the J segment 5 bases; nucleotides outside the gene matches: 14. This CDR3 spans 17 amino acids. CDR3 sequence reads: CASSAPGTIWGTGELFF. CDR3 bases: TGTGCCAGTAGTGCTCCCGGGACTATCTGGGGGACCGGGGAGCTGTTTTTT.

This clonotype showed up many times. The chain recombines TRBV6-2 or TRBV6-3 with TRBJ2-7; 9 bases match TRBD2. The V gene end was trimmed by 0 bases and the J gene end by 4 bases; junction bases not matched to a gene: 4. Germline V gene data show CDR1 as MNHEY and CDR2 as SVGEGT. The CDR3 contains 15 residues. The CDR3 coding sequence is TGTGCCAGCAGTTACTCTCCGGGACTAGCTTACGAGCAGTACTTC. This codes for CASSYSPGLAYEQYF.

The gene calls are TRBV2 and TRBJ2-1, with 11 bases fitting TRBD2. This CDR3 spans 15 amino acids. The junction had 2 bases not matched to a gene; V was cut back by 1 base and J by 6 bases. Germline CDR1 reads SNHLY; CDR2 reads FYNNEI. CDR3 coding DNA: TGTGCCAGCAGTGAAGGACTAGCGGGGCTCAATGAGCAGTTCTTC. Translation gives CASSEGLAGLNEQFF.

In this sample, this clonotype turned up many times. The V and J genes are TRBV4-1 and TRBJ2-1; the D gene is possibly TRBD1 (6 bases). CDR3 length: 16 residues. Germline V gene sequence: CDR1 MGHRA, CDR2 YSYEKL. V was cut by 0 bases and J by 6 bases, with 15 bases left in between. CDR3 in amino acids: CASSQDFEQGFNEQFF. Written as DNA, the CDR3 is TGCGCCAGCAGCCAAGATTTTGAACAGGGTTTCAATGAGCAGTTCTTC.

This clonotype showed up many times. The rearrangement uses TRBV10-2 and TRBJ2-7; TRBD2 might be the D (5 bases). V dropped 3 bases and J dropped 5 bases, with 17 bases sitting between them. This CDR3 comprises 15 residues. Germline values: CDR1 WSHSY, CDR2 SAAADI. DNA of the CDR3: TGCGCCAGCAGTGAAGCGACGCGGAGGAGGCACGAGCAGTACTTC. Translating it yields CASSEATRRRHEQYF.

This clonotype was detected ten times or more. V and J are TRBV4-3 and TRBJ1-4, with a tentative D call TRBD1 (5 bases). The CDR3 length is 16 residues. Deletions cut 1 base from V and 8 bases from J, with 17 bases between. Germline CDR1 and CDR2: LGHNA and YSLEER. CDR3 sequence (DNA): TGCGCCAGCAGCCAAGTACCGGGACTTCGGGAAGAAAAACTGTTTTTT. This codes for CASSQVPGLREEKLFF.

In nucleotides, the CDR3 is TGTGCCAGCAGTTTGTATACCCGCTCCTACAATGAGCAGTTCTTC. Protein: CASSLYTRSYNEQFF. V usage is TRBV28 and J usage is TRBJ2-1; D is unclear. Trimming left V 3 bases short and J 0 bases short, with 9 bases between. Germline CDR1 MDHEN, CDR2 SYDVKM. This CDR3 region has 15 residues.

This clonotype was recorded at least ten times. V gene TRBV4-1 combines with J gene TRBJ2-7; tentatively, D is TRBD2 (5 bases). The CDR3 length is 14 residues. Trimming pared 6 bases from V and 2 bases from J, leaving 14 bases between. Germline V gives CDR1 MGHRA, CDR2 YSYEKL. CDR3 DNA sequence: TGCGCCAGCAGTCTTTGGACTGGAACCTACGAGCAGTACTTC. Amino acids: CASSLWTGTYEQYF.

This clonotype was recorded many times. The chain combines TRBV7-9 with TRBJ2-2; D perhaps matches TRBD1 (5 bases). The CDR3 runs to 13 residues. V was pared by 5 bases and J by 7 bases, with 11 bases between. Germline CDR1 is SEHNR and CDR2 is FQNEAQ (reference sequence). DNA of the CDR3: TGTGCCAGCAGCCCGCAGGGTTACGGGGAGCTGTTTTTT. It yields the protein CASSPQGYGELFF.

This CDR3 is CSATDRNYEQYF. As DNA, the CDR3 is TGCAGTGCTACGGACAGGAACTACGAGCAGTACTTC. This chain links TRBV20-1 with TRBJ2-7, with 7 bases aligning to TRBD1. The germline gives CDR1 DFQATT, CDR2 SNEGSKA (reference sequence). The CDR3 spans 12 residues. J was trimmed by 3 bases and V by 4 bases; bases with no gene match: 3.

The chain recombines TRBV7-9 with TRBJ2-2; D is undetermined. The CDR3 runs 13 residues. Germline CDR1 SEHNR, CDR2 FQNEAQ (reference sequence). The V gene lost 5 bases and the J gene lost 2 bases, with 6 bases spanning the gap. CDR3 sequence: CASSITNTGELFF. In DNA, the CDR3 is TGTGCCAGCAGCATCACCAACACCGGGGAGCTGTTTTTT.

There are many counts of this clonotype. This chain connects TRBV7-9 to TRBJ1-1; D not certain. The CDR3 covers 16 residues. The V end lost 1 base, the J end lost 4 bases, and 16 bases lay between the germline ends. CDR1 is SEHNR, CDR2 FQNEAQ, per germline (reference sequence). The chain's CDR3 is CASSLGVQSGSTEAFF. In DNA, the CDR3 is TGTGCCAGCAGCTTAGGCGTCCAGTCGGGTAGCACTGAAGCTTTCTTT.

This clonotype was detected ten times or more. CDR3 nucleotide sequence: TGTGCCAGCAGCGTAGAGTCTAGCACCAATGAGCAGTTCTTC. Translation gives CASSVESSTNEQFF. The chain employs TRBV9 and TRBJ2-1; maybe TRBD2 (5 bases). The length of the CDR3 is 14 residues. Trimming shortened V by 0 bases and J by 6 bases, and 10 bases separated the two germline ends. Looked up from germline, CDR1 is SGDLS and CDR2 is YYNGEE.